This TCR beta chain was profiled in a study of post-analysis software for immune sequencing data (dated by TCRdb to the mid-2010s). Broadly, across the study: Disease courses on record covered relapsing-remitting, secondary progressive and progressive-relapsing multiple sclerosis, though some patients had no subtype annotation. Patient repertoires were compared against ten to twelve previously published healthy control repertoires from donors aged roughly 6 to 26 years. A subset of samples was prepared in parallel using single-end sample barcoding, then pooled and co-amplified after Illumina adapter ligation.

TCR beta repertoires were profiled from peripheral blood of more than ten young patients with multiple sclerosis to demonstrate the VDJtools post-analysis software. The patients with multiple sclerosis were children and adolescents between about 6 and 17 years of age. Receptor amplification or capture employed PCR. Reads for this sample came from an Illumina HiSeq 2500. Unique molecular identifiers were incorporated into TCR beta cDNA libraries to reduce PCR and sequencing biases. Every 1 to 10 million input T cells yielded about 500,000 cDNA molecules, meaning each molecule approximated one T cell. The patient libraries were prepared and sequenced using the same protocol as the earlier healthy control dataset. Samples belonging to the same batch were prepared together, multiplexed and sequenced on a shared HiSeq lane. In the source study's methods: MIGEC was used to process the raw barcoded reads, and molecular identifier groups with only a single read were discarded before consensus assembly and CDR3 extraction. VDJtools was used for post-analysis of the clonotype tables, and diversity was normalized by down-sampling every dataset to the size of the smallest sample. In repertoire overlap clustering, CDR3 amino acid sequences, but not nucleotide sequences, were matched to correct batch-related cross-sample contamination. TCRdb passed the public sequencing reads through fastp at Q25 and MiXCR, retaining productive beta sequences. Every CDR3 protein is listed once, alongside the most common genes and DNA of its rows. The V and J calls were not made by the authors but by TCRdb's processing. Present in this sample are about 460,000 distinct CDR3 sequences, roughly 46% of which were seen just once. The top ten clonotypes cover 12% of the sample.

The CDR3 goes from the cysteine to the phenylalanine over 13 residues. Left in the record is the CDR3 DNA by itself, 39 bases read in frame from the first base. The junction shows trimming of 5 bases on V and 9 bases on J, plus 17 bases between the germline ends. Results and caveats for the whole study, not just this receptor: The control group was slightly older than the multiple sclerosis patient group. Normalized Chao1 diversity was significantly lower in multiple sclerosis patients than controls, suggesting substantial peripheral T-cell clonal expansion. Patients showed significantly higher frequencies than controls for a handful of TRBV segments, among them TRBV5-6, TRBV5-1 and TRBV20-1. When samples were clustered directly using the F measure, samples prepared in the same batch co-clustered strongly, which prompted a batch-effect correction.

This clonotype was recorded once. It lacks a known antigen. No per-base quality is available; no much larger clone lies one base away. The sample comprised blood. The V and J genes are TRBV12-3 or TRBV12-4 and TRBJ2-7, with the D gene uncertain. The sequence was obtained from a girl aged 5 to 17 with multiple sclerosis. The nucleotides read TGTGCCAGCAGTCAAGGTCAGGTTGGGATGCAGTACTTC. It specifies CASSQGQVGMQYF.